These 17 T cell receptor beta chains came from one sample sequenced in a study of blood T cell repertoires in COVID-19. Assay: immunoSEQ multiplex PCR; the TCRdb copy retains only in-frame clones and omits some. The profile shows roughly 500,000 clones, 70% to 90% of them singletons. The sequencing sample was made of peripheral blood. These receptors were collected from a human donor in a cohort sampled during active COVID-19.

The CDR3 region is CASSTQGTTNTEAFF. CDR3 sequence (DNA): TGTGCCAGCAGTACCCAGGGGACTACGAACACTGAAGCTTTCTTT. This chain uses TRBV2 with TRBJ1-1; D is perhaps TRBD1 (6 bases). Trimming stripped 5 bases from V and 1 base from J, with 14 bases between. This CDR3 spans 15 amino acids. Per the germline V gene, CDR1 is SNHLY and CDR2 is FYNNEI. The complete variable domain, with remaining parts taken from reference TRBV2 and TRBJ1-1, reads EPEVTQTPSHQVTQMGQEVILRCVPISNHLYFYWYRQILGQKVEFLVSFYNNEISEKSEIFDDQFSVERPDGSNFTLKIRSTKLEDSAMYFCASSTQGTTNTEAFFGQGTRLTVV.

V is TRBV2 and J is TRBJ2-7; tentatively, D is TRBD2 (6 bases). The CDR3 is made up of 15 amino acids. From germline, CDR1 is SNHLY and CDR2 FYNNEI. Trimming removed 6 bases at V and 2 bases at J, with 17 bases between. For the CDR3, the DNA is TGTGCCAGCAGCTCTTCAAGACTAGGGCCCTACGAGCAGTACTTC. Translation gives CASSSSRLGPYEQYF.

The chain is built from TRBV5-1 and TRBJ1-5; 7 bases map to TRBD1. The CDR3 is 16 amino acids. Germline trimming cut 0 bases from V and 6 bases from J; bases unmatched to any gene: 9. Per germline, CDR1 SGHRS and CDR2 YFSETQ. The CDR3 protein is CASSLGSGDSGQPQHF. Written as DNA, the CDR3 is TGCGCCAGCAGCTTGGGTTCCGGGGACAGCGGTCAGCCCCAGCATTTT.

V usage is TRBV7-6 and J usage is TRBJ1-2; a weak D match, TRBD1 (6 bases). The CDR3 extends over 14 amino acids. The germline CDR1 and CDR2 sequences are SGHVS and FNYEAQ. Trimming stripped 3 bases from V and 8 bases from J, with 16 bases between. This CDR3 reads CASSFSTDSRGYTF. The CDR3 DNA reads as TGTGCCAGCAGCTTCTCAACGGACAGCCGGGGCTACACCTTC.

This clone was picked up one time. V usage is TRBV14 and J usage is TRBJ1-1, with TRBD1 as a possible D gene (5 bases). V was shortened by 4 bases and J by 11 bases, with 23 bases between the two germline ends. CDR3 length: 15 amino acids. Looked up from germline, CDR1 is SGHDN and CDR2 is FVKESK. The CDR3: CASSPPWATPGGAFF. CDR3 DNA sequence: TGTGCCAGCAGCCCCCCTTGGGCCACACCCGGGGGGGCTTTCTTT.

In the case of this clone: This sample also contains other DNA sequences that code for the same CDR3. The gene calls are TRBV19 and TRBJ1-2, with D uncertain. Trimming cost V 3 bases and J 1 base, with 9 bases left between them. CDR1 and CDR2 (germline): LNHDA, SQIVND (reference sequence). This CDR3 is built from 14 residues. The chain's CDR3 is CASSIDSFNYGYTF. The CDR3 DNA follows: TGTGCCAGTAGTATCGACTCATTTAACTATGGCTACACCTTC.

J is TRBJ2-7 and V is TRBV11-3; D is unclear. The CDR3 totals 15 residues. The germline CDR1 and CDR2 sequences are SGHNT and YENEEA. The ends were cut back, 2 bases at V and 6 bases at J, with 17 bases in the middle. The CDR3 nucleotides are TGTGCCAGCAGCTTACCTCAGGTCAGAGATCTCGAGCAGTACTTC. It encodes CASSLPQVRDLEQYF.

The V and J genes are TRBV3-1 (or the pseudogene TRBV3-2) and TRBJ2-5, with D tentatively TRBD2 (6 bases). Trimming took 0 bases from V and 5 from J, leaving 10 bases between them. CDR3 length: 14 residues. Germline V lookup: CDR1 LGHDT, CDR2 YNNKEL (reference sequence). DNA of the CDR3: TGTGCCAGCAGCCAAGATCACCGGGGGGAGACCCAGTACTTC. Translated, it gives CASSQDHRGETQYF.

CDR3 DNA: TGTGCCTGGAGTGTACCCCACAGCTCCTATAATTCACCCCTCCACTTT. Protein product: CAWSVPHSSYNSPLHF. The V and J genes are TRBV30 and TRBJ1-6; D not resolved. V was clipped by 0 bases and J by 0 bases, with 9 bases between them. This CDR3 region has 16 residues. The germline CDR1 and CDR2 sequences are GTSNPN and SVGIG (reference sequence). Full variable domain (rest looked up from reference TRBV30 and TRBJ1-6): SQTIHQWPATLVQPVGSPLSLECTVEGTSNPNLYWYRQAAGRGLQLLFYSVGIGQISSEVPQNLSASRPQDRQFILSSKKLLLSDSGFYLCAWSVPHSSYNSPLHFGNGTRLTVT.

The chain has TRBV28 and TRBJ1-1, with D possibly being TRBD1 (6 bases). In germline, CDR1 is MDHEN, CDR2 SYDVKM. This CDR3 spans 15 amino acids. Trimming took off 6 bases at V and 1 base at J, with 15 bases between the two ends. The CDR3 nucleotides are TGTGCCAGCAGCGACCCGACAGGAAAGAACACTGAAGCTTTCTTT. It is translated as CASSDPTGKNTEAFF.

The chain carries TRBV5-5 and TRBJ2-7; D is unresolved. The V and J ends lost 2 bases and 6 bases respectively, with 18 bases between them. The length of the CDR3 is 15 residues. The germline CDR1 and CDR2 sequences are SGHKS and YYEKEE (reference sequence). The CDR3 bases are TGTGCCAGCAGCTTTCGAGATCGGGTCCAATCCGAGCAGTACTTC. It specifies CASSFRDRVQSEQYF.

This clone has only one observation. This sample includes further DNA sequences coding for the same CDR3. CDR3 region: CASSVGGTGSSYEQYF. CDR3 DNA sequence: TGTGCCAGCAGCGTAGGCGGGACAGGGAGCTCCTACGAGCAGTACTTC. The chain combines TRBV9 with TRBJ2-7, with 9 bases identical to TRBD1. V lost 0 bases to trimming and J lost 0 bases; unmatched junction nucleotides: 4. This CDR3 is built from 16 residues. CDR1 and CDR2 (germline): SGDLS, YYNGEE.

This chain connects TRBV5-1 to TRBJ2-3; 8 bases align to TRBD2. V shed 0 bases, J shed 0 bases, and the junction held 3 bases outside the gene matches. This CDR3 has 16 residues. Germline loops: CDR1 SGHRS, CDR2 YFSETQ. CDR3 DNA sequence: TGCGCCAGCAGCTTGGATAGCGGGGCTAGCACAGATACGCAGTATTTT. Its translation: CASSLDSGASTDTQYF.

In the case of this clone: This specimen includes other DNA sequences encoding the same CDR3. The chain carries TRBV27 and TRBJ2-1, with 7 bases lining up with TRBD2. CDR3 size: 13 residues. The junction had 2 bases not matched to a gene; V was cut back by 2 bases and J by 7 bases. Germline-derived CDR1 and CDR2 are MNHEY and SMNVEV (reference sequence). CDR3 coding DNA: TGTGCCAGCAGTTTACTAGCGGCGAATGAGCAGTTCTTC. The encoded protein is CASSLLAANEQFF.

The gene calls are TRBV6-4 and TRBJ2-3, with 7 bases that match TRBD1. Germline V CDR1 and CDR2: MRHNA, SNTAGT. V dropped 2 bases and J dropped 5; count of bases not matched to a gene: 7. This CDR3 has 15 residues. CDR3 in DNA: TGTGCCAGCAGTGACACAGGGGCCCGGGGAGATACGCAGTATTTT. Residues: CASSDTGARGDTQYF.

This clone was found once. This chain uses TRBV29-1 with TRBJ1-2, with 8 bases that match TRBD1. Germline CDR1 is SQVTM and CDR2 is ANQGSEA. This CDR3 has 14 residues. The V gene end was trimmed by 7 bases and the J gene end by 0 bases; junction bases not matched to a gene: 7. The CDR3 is CSAISTGANYGYTF. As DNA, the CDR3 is TGCAGCGCTATATCGACAGGGGCTAACTATGGCTACACCTTC. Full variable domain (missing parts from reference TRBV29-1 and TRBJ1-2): SAVISQKPSRDICQRGTSLTIQCQVDSQVTMMFWYRQQPGQSLTLIATANQGSEATYESGFVIDKFPISRPNLTFSTLTVSNMSPEDSSIYLCSAISTGANYGYTFGSGTRLTVV.

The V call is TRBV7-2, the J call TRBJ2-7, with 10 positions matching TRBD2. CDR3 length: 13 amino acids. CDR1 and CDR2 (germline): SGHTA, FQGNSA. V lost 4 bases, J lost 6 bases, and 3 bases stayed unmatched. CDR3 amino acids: CASSSSGRFEQYF. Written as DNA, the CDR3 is TGTGCCAGCAGCTCTAGCGGGAGATTCGAGCAGTACTTC.